The entry below gives a single T cell receptor beta chain sequence along with its context. The record originates from a study of T cells expressing NK-cell markers. The germline V gene has CDR1 SGHRS and CDR2 YFSETQ. The CDR3 extends over 15 amino acids. TCRdb reprocessed the 5' RACE reads, with one entry per CDR3 protein and no DNA. Across 350,000 to 450,000 distinct CDR3 sequences, the top ten clones capture around 5.3% of the sample. The chain uses TRBV5-1 and TRBJ2-7; TCRdb names TRBD1, which stays unverified in the absence of DNA. Sequences were obtained from blood T cells: a sorted CD56 or NKG2C T cell subset, CD4+ or CD8+ T cells, or bulk PBMC T cells (not recorded which). The sequence derives from a man aged 18-75 years in good health. CDR3 amino acids: CASSLNDRKVYEQYF.